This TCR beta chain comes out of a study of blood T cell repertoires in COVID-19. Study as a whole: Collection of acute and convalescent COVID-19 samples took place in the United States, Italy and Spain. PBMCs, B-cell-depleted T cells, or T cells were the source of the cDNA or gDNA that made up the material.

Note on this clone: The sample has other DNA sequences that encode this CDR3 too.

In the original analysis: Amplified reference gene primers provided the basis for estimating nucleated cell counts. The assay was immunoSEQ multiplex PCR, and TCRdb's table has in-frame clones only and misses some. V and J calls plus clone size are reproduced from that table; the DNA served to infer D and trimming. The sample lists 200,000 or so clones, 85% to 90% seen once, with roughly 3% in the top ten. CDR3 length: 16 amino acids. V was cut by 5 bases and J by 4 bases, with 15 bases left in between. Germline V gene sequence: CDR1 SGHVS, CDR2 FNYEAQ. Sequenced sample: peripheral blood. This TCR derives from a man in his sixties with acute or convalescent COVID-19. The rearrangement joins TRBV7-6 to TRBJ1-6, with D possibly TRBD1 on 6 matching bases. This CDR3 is CASSPQGGGYNSPLHF. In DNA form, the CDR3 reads TGTGCCAGCAGCCCCCAGGGAGGGGGATATAATTCACCCCTCCACTTT.